This T cell receptor beta chain originates from a study of T cells in Graves' hyperthyroidism and ophthalmopathy. Germline V gene sequence: CDR1 SNHLY, CDR2 FYNNEI. The CDR3 consists of 12 residues. The ends were cut back, 8 bases at V and 0 bases at J, with 8 bases in the middle. Amplified regions were TCR beta CDR3 sequences from RNA transcripts. A first-round RT-PCR of the TCR CDR3 used the HTBI primer set. One entry per CDR3 protein, called by TCRdb with MiXCR from the multiplex PCR reads. The sample holds approximately 600,000 distinct CDR3 sequences, about a fifth seen once. This clonotype has a handful of counts.

This clonotype was sampled from a man younger than 45 with Graves' ophthalmopathy. Sequencing was carried out using blood. The chain has TRBV2 and TRBJ2-7; D is possibly TRBD2 (5 bases). CDR3 loop: CASGSNSYEQYF. In DNA, the CDR3 is TGTGCCAGCGGGAGTAACTCCTACGAGCAGTACTTC.